The clone carrying this T cell receptor beta chain was detected many times. As yet, its antigen is unknown. Construction of TCR beta libraries was performed using quantitative 5'-RACE with molecular barcodes. TCRdb used MiXCR to reprocess the 5' RACE reads, holding one entry per CDR3 protein. The data hold some 140,000 distinct CDR3 sequences, with 7.5% to 9.5% observed a single time. This record belongs to a study of CD8 T cells in ankylosing spondylitis. Study-level findings and limits: Disease-associated clones were reportedly significantly overrepresented in matched ankylosing spondylitis synovial fluid. Reports of some motif variants in reactive arthritis synovial fluid and blood predate this one. Characteristic, it appeared, of ankylosing spondylitis blood was a TCR beta motif of roughly eight highly homologous variants.

V lost 0 bases to trimming and J lost 3 bases, with 15 bases between them. This CDR3 has 17 residues. Germline-derived CDR1 and CDR2 are SGHNT and YYREEE (reference sequence). The rearrangement joins TRBV5-4 to TRBJ2-2, with D possibly being TRBD1 or TRBD2 (6 bases each). Sample: synovial fluid, either unsorted or a sorted T cell fraction (not recorded which). This clonotype was obtained from a male donor with ankylosing spondylitis. The CDR3 sequence: CASSLGAGRGDTGELFF. Here the CDR3 DNA reads TGTGCCAGCAGCTTGGGAGCGGGTAGGGGGGACACCGGGGAGCTGTTTTTT. Full variable domain (outside the CDR3, taken from reference TRBV5-4 and TRBJ2-2): ETGVTQSPTHLIKTRGQQVTLRCSSQSGHNTVSWYQQALGQGPQFIFQYYREEENGRGNFPPRFSGLQFPNYSSELNVNALELDDSALYLCASSLGAGRGDTGELFFGEGSRLTVL.